This T cell receptor beta chain derives from a study of tumor and adjacent non-tumor tissue in lung cancer. Regarding the study as a whole: Tumor TCR diversity, when higher, was linked to shorter survival.

V lost 3 bases and J lost 2; bases outside the gene matches: 2. The CDR3 covers 14 residues. Germline V gives CDR1 SGHRS, CDR2 YFSETQ. A modified ARM-PCR protocol with three rounds of nested PCR amplified TCRbeta. From the multiplex PCR reads, TCRdb called clonotypes with MiXCR, one entry per CDR3 protein. The sample contains about 200,000 distinct CDR3 sequences, around 71% of which appear only once. Notes on this clonotype: Its antigen is not identified.

This sample's RNA came from whole unsorted tissue. The J gene is TRBJ1-3, the V gene TRBV5-1, with 7 bases matching TRBD1. The specimen sequenced was lung tumor tissue. This clonotype was sampled from a man in his sixties with non-small cell lung cancer. The CDR3 nucleotides read TGCGCCAGCAGCTCGACAGGGACTGGAAACACCATATATTTT. This codes for CASSSTGTGNTIYF. Full variable domain (remainder filled in from reference TRBV5-1 and TRBJ1-3): KAGVTQTPRYLIKTRGQQVTLSCSPISGHRSVSWYQQTPGQGLQFLFEYFSETQRNKGNFPGRFSGRQFSNSRSEMNVSTLELGDSALYLCASSSTGTGNTIYFGEGSWLTVV.